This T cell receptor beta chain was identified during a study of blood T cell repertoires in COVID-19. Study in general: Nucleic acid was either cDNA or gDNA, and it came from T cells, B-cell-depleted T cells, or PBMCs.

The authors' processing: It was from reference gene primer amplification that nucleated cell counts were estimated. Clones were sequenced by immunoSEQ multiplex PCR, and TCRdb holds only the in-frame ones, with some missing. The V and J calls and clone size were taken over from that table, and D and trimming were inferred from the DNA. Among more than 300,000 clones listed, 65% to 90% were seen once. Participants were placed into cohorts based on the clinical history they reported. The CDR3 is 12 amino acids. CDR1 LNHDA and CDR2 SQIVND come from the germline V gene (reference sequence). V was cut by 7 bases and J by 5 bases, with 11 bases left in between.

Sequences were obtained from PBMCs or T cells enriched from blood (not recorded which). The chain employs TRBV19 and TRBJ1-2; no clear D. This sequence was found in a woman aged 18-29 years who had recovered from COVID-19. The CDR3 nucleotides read TGTGCCAGTAAAGAGCGGCTTTATGGCTACACCTTC. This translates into CASKERLYGYTF. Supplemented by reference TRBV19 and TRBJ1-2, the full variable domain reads DGGITQSPKYLFRKEGQNVTLSCEQNLNHDAMYWYRQDPGQGLRLIYYSQIVNDFQKGDIAEGYSVSREKKESFPLTVTSAQKNPTAFYLCASKERLYGYTFGSGTRLTVV.